What follows describes a single T cell receptor (beta chain). Original analysis: Estimation of nucleated cell counts was performed using reference gene primer amplification. TCRdb's copy holds only in-frame clones and misses some; the assay was immunoSEQ multiplex PCR. V, J and clone size were drawn from that table, and D and trimming were deduced from the DNA. The data contain roughly 200,000 clones, 80% to 90% of them singletons. The germline gives CDR1 SNHLY, CDR2 FYNNEI. This CDR3 contains 14 residues. The trim removed 2 bases at V and 4 bases at J, leaving 4 bases unmatched. The data were taken from a study of blood T cell repertoires in COVID-19. In the study overall: Acute and convalescent COVID-19 specimens originated in the United States, Italy and Spain. T cells, B-cell-depleted T cells, or PBMCs supplied cDNA or gDNA.

The chain employs TRBV2 and TRBJ2-5; 7 positions match TRBD1. This clonotype originated in a man at least 80 years old with acute or convalescent COVID-19. Source material: peripheral blood. The CDR3 coding sequence is TGTGCCAGCAGTGAATCCCCAGGGGGAGAGACCCAGTACTTC. This encodes CASSESPGGETQYF.